This is a list of T cell receptor beta chains from one sample in a study of CD8+ T cells in alopecia areata. The assay was immunoSEQ multiplex PCR, and TCRdb's table has in-frame clones only and misses some. This sample carries approximately 200,000 clones, approximately 60% of them seen once, and the ten largest clones take roughly 3.3%. Material: CD4+ T cells sorted from blood, obtained at week 4, from a patient treated with tofacitinib. These receptors originate from a human donor with alopecia areata. Each CDR3 is given with its conserved first and last residue. D genes are given only for firm matches. Some rows have no size entry. The others give once, few or many, or a class for an expanded clone.

cdr3_length	d_call	clone_size	v_call	j_call	cdr3_aa	cdr3_nt
15	TRBD2	.	TRBV5-4	TRBJ2-2	CASSPIAGGSGELFF	TGTGCCAGCAGCCCGATAGCGGGGGGGTCCGGGGAGCTGTTTTTT
13	.	.	TRBV29-1	TRBJ2-3	CSVQGTFTDTQYF	TGCAGCGTCCAAGGGACTTTCACAGATACGCAGTATTTT
11	.	.	TRBV2	TRBJ2-1	CASSSYNEQFF	TGTGCCAGCAGTTCCTACAATGAGCAGTTCTTC
14	.	once	TRBV5-1	TRBJ2-1	CASSKGSSDNEQFF	TGCGCCAGCAGTAAGGGCTCCTCTGACAATGAGCAGTTCTTC
15	.	.	TRBV2	TRBJ2-2	CASTARTSNTGELFF	TGTGCCAGCACGGCGAGGACCTCGAACACCGGGGAGCTGTTTTTT
13	.	.	TRBV18	TRBJ2-2	CASSREYGRELFF	TGTGCCAGCTCCCGCGAGTATGGCCGGGAGCTGTTTTTT
13	.	.	TRBV29-1	TRBJ2-6	CSVSGSGANVLTF	TGCAGCGTTAGTGGGTCTGGGGCCAACGTCCTGACTTTC
14	.	.	TRBV28	TRBJ2-3	CASLRAGRTDTQYF	TGTGCCAGCCTCCGCGCGGGCCGCACAGATACGCAGTATTTT
15	.	.	TRBV28	TRBJ1-1	CASSSSRGLNTEAFF	TGTGCCAGCAGTTCCTCTAGGGGACTGAACACTGAAGCTTTCTTT
11	.	few	TRBV29-1	TRBJ2-2	CSVEGTGELFF	TGCAGCGTTGAGGGTACCGGGGAGCTGTTTTTT
13	.	.	TRBV5-1	TRBJ2-7	CASSLHTTYEQYF	TGCGCCAGCAGCTTGCACACCACCTACGAGCAGTACTTC
14	TRBD1	.	TRBV29-1	TRBJ2-2	CSAEGDRGTGELFF	TGCAGCGCCGAGGGGGACAGGGGCACCGGGGAGCTGTTTTTT
17	TRBD1	.	TRBV2	TRBJ2-7	CASSSRAFPTGAYEQYF	TGTGCCAGCAGCTCCCGGGCCTTCCCGACAGGGGCCTACGAGCAGTACTTC
18	TRBD1	.	TRBV12-5	TRBJ1-5	CASGLFWDRMGSPQPQHF	TGTGCTAGTGGTTTGTTCTGGGACAGGATGGGGTCACCTCAGCCCCAGCATTTT
11	.	.	TRBV20-1	TRBJ1-2	CSASTERGYTF	TGCAGTGCTAGCACGGAGAGGGGCTACACCTTC
12	.	many	TRBV19	TRBJ2-7	CASSPPHGEQYF	TGTGCCAGTAGTCCCCCCCACGGCGAGCAGTACTTC
14	.	once	TRBV9	TRBJ2-3	CASSVGSPPDTQYF	TGTGCCAGCAGCGTAGGCTCCCCCCCAGATACGCAGTATTTT